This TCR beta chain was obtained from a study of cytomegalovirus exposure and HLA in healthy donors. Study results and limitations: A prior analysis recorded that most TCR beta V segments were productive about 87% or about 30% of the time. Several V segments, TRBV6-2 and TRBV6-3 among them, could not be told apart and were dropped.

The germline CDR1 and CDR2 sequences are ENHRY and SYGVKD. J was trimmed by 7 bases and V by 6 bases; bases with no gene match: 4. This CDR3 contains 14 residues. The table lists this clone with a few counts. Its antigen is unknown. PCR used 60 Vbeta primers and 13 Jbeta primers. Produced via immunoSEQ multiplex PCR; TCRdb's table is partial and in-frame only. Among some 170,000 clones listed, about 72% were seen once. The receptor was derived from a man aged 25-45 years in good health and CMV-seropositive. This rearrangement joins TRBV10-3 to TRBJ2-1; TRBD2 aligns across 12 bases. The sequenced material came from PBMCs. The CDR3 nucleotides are TGTGCCATCAGGGCCGGGACTAGCGGGAATGAGCAGTTCTTC. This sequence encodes CAIRAGTSGNEQFF.